A single T cell receptor beta chain is shown here with its context. Its target is not known. The data were taken from a study of PD-1 blockade in classical Hodgkin lymphoma. General study results and limits: In newly diagnosed patients, baseline TCR diversity was reportedly below that of healthy donors.

Per germline, CDR1 SNHLY and CDR2 FYNNEI. The length of the CDR3 is 14 residues. V gave up 5 bases and J gave up 3 bases, with 14 bases separating them. Generated by immunoSEQ multiplex PCR, the TCRdb table keeps only in-frame clones and is missing some. This sample has about 17,000 clones; less than 80% occur once, and the top ten carry roughly 8%. Each patient's relapse followed autologous stem cell transplantation, and brentuximab vedotin exposure varied. Source: peripheral blood mononuclear cells (PBMCs), taken before the second cycle of nivolumab. V is TRBV2 and J is TRBJ2-7; D possibly corresponds to TRBD2 (5 bases). This TCR came from a human donor with classical Hodgkin lymphoma. The CDR3 sequence is CASSPPGNGYEQYF. CDR3 sequence (DNA): TGTGCCAGCAGTCCTCCGGGGAACGGCTACGAGCAGTACTTC.